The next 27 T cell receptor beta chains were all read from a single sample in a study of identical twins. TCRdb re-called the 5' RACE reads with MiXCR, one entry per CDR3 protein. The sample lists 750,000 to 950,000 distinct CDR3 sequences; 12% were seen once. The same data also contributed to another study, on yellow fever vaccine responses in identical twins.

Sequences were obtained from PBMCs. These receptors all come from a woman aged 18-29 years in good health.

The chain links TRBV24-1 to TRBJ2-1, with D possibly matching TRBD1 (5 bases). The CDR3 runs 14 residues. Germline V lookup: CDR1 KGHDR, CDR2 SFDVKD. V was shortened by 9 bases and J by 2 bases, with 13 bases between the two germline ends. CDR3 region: CATLSRQPYNEQFF. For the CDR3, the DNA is TGTGCCACCCTTTCCCGACAGCCCTACAATGAGCAGTTCTTC.

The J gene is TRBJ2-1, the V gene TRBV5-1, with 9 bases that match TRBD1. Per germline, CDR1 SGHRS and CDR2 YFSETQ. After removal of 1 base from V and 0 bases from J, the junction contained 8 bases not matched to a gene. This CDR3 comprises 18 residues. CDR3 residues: CASSLTPQGAFSYNEQFF. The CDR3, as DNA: TGCGCCAGCAGCTTGACGCCACAGGGGGCGTTCTCCTACAATGAGCAGTTCTTC. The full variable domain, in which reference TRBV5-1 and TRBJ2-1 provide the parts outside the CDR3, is KAGVTQTPRYLIKTRGQQVTLSCSPISGHRSVSWYQQTPGQGLQFLFEYFSETQRNKGNFPGRFSGRQFSNSRSEMNVSTLELGDSALYLCASSLTPQGAFSYNEQFFGPGTRLTVL.

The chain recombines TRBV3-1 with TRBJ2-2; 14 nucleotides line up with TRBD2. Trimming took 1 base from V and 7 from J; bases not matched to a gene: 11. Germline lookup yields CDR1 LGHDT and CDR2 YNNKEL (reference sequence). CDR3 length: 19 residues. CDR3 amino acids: CASSQARFGTSGSVGELFF. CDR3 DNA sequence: TGTGCCAGCAGCCAAGCGAGATTCGGGACTAGCGGGAGTGTCGGGGAGCTGTTTTTT.

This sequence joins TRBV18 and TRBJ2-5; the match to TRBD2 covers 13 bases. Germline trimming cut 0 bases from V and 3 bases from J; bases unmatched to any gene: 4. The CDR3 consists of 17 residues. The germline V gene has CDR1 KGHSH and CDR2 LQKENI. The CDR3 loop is CASSPPSGTSGEETQYF. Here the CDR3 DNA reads TGTGCCAGCTCACCACCTTCCGGGACTAGCGGGGAAGAGACCCAGTACTTC.

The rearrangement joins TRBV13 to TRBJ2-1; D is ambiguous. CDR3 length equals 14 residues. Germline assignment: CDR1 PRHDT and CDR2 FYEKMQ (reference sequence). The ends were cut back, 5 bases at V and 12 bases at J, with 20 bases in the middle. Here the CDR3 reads CASSRIQQNERQFF. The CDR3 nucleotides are TGTGCCAGCAGCCGAATACAGCAAAATGAGCGGCAGTTCTTC.

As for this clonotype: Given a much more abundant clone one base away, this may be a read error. The CDR3 sequence is CASSWAGNQPQHF. DNA of the CDR3: TGCGCCAGCAGCTGGGCAGGGAATCAGCCCCAGCATTTT. This chain links TRBV5-1 with TRBJ1-5; a possible D gene is TRBD1 (5 bases). The germline gives CDR1 SGHRS, CDR2 YFSETQ. The CDR3 has 13 amino acids. Between the trimmed V and J ends, which lost 3 bases and 4 bases, there was a span of 8 bases.

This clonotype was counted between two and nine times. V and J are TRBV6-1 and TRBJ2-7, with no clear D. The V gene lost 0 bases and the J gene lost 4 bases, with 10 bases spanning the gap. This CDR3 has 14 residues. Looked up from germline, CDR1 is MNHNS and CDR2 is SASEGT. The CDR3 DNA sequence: TGTGCCAGCAGTGAAGCGCAAGGGCCTTACGAGCAGTACTTC. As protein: CASSEAQGPYEQYF.

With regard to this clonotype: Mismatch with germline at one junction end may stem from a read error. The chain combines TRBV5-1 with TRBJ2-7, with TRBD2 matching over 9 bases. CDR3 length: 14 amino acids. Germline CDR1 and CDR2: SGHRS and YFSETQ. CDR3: CASSSSGTIYELYF. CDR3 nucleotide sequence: TGCGCCAGCAGCTCTAGCGGGACAATCTACGAGCTGTACTTC.

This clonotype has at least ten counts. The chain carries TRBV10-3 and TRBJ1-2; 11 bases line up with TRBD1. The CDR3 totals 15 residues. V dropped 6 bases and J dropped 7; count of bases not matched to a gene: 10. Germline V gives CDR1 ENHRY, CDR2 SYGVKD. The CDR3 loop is CAISPTGQGAVGYTF. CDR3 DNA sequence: TGTGCCATCAGCCCGACCGGACAGGGGGCCGTTGGCTACACCTTC.

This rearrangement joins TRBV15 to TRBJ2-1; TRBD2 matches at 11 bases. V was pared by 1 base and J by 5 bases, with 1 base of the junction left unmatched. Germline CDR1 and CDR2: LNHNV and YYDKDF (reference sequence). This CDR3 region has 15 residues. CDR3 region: CATSRGSGRDNEQFF. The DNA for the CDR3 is TGTGCCACCAGCAGAGGTAGCGGGAGGGACAATGAGCAGTTCTTC.

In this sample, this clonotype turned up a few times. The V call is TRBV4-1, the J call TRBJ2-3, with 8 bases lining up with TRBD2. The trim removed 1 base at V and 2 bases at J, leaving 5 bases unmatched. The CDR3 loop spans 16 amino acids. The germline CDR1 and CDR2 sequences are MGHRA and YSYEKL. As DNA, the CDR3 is TGCGCCAGCAGCCAAGTGTCAGCGGGGGCCACAGATACGCAGTATTTT. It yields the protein CASSQVSAGATDTQYF.

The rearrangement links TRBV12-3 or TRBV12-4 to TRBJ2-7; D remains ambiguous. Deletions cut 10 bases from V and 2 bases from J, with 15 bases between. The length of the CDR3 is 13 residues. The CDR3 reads CANQNQIPYEQYV. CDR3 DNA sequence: TGTGCCAACCAAAACCAGATCCCCTACGAGCAGTACGTC.

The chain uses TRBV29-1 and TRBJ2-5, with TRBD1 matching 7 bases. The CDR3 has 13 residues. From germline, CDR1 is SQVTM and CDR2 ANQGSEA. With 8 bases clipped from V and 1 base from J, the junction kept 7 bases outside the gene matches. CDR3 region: CSFQQGSQETQYF. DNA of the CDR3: TGCAGCTTCCAACAGGGGTCCCAAGAGACCCAGTACTTC.

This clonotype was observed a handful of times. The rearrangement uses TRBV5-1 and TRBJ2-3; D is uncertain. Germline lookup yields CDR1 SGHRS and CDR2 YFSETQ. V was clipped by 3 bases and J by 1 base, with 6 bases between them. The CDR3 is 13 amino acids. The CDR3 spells CASSSDGTDTQYF. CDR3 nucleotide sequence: TGCGCCAGCAGCTCCGACGGCACAGATACGCAGTATTTT.

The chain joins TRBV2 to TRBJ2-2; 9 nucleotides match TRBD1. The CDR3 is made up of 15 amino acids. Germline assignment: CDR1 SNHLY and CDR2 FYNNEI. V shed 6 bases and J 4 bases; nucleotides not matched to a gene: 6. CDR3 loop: CASRTGTGSTGELFF. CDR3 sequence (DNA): TGTGCCAGCAGGACCGGGACAGGGAGCACCGGGGAGCTGTTTTTT.

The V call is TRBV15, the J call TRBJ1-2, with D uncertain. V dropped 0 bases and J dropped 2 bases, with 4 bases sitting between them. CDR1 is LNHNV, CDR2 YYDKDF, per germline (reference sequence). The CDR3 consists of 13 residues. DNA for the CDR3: TGTGCCACCAGCAGAGATCCCAACTATGGCTACACCTTC. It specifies CATSRDPNYGYTF.

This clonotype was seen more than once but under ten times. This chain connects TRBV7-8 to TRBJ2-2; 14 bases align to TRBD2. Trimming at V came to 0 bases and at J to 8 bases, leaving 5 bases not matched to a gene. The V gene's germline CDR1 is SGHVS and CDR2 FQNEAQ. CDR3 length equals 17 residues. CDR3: CASSLASGLAGVGELFF. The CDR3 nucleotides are TGTGCCAGCAGCTTAGCCTCGGGACTAGCGGGGGTTGGGGAGCTGTTTTTT.

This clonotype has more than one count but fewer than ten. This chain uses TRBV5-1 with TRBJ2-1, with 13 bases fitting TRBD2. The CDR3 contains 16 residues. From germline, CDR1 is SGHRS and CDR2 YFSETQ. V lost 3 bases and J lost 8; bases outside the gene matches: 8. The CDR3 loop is CASSSGGTSGVDEQFF. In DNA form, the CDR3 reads TGCGCCAGCAGCTCCGGTGGGACTAGCGGGGTAGATGAGCAGTTCTTC.

The chain's CDR3 is CASSPPRGSGTEAFF. CDR3 nucleotide sequence: TGTGCCAGCAGTCCCCCGCGAGGTTCGGGTACTGAAGCTTTCTTT. V is TRBV28 and J is TRBJ1-1, with D unresolved. V was clipped by 5 bases and J by 5 bases, with 18 bases between them. From germline, CDR1 is MDHEN and CDR2 SYDVKM. This CDR3 comprises 15 residues. The full variable domain, rest sourced from reference TRBV28 and TRBJ1-1, is DVKVTQSSRYLVKRTGEKVFLECVQDMDHENMFWYRQDPGLGLRLIYFSYDVKMKEKGDIPEGYSVSREKKERFSLILESASTNQTSMYLCASSPPRGSGTEAFFGQGTRLTVV.

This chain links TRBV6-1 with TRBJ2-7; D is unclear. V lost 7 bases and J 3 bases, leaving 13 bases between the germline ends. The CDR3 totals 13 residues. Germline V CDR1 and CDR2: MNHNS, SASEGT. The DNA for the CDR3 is TGTGCCAGCAAGGGCTCACCTTTCTACGAGCAGTACTTC. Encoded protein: CASKGSPFYEQYF.

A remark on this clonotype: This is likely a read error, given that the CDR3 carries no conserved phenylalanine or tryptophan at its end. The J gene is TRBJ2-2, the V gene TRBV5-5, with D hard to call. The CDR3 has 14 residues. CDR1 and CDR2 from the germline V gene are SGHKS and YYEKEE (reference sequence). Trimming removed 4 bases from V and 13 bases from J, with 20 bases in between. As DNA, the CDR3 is TGTGCCAGCAGCAGCAGACTCCTCTCAAGGGTGCTGTTTTGT. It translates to CASSSRLLSRVLFC.

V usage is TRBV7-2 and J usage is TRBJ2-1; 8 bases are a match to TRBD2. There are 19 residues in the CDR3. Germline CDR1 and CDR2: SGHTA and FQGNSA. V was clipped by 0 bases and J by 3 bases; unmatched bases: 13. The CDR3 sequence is CASSLATLRTSIDYNEQFF. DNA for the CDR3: TGTGCCAGCAGCTTAGCAACCCTTAGGACTAGCATCGACTACAATGAGCAGTTCTTC.

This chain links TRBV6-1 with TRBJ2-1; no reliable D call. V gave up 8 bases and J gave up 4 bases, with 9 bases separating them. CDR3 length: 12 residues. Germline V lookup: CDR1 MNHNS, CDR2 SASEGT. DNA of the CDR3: TGTGCCAGCCAGATACAATACAATGAGCAGTTCTTC. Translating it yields CASQIQYNEQFF.

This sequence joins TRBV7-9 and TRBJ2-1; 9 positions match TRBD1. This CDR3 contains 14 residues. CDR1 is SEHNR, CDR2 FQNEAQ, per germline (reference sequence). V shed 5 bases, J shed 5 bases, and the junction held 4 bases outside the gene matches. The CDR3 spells CASSRQGGDNEQFF. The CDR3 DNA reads TGTGCCAGCAGCCGACAGGGGGGAGACAATGAGCAGTTCTTC.

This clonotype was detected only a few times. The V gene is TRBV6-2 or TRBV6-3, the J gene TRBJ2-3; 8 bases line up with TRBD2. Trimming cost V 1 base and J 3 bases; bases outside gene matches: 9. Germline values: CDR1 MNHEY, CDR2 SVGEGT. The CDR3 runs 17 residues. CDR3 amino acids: CASSYLSGRGGTDTQYF. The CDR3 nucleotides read TGTGCCAGCAGTTACTTAAGCGGGAGAGGGGGTACAGATACGCAGTATTTT.

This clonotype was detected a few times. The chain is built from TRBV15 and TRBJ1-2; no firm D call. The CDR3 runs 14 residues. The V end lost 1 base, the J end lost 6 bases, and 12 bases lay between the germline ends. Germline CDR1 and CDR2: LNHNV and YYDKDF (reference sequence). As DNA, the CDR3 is TGTGCCACCAGCAGAGGACCTTCCCCGGATGGCTACACCTTC. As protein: CATSRGPSPDGYTF.

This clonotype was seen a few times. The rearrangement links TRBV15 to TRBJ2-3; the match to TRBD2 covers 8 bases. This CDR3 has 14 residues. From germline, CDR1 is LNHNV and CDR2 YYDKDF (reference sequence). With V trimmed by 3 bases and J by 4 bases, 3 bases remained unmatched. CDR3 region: CATSSRGGSDTQYF. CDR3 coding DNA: TGTGCCACCAGCAGTCGGGGGGGGTCAGATACGCAGTATTTT.